One T cell receptor beta chain is described in this entry. These data originate in a study of blood T cell repertoires in COVID-19. As for the study in general: Italy, Spain and the United States were the sources of the convalescent and acute COVID-19 samples. PBMCs, B-cell-depleted T cells, or T cells provided the cDNA or gDNA that made up the material.

The germline V gene has CDR1 SGHTA and CDR2 FQGNSA. The CDR3 extends over 16 amino acids. V shed 5 bases and J shed 2 bases, with 18 bases lying between them. Repertoires were generated with immunoSEQ multiplex PCR, while TCRdb's copy carries only in-frame clones and drops some. The top ten hold around 7.7% of the sample, which has 90,000 to 150,000 clones, approximately 86% seen once. Sample: peripheral blood. The TCR comes from a human donor in a cohort sampled during active COVID-19. The chain employs TRBV7-2 and TRBJ1-2; a weak D match, TRBD1 (6 bases). The DNA of the CDR3 is TGTGCCAGCAGCCCTGTCGGGGGGGCGTCAAACTATGGCTACACCTTC. Its translation is CASSPVGGASNYGYTF.